This is a list of T cell receptor beta chains from one sample in a study of CD8+CD57+ T cells in acquired aplastic anemia. A single record per CDR3 protein comes from TCRdb applying MiXCR to the reads. The sample holds roughly 170,000 distinct CDR3 sequences; almost 50% are singletons and the top ten take 10% to 15%. Sequenced material: sorted CD4+, CD8+, or CD8+CD57+ T cells (not recorded which) from PBMCs. Receptors originate from a human donor with aplastic anemia. CDR3s include the opening cysteine and the closing phenylalanine or tryptophan. Only some rows state a clone size, as once, few, many or a class for expanded clones.

V	size	J	CDR3
TRBV10-1	once	TRBJ2-7	CASSGTSGGTTYEQYF
TRBV11-3	NA	TRBJ1-3	CASSPGQGVGNTIYF
TRBV7-9	many	TRBJ2-3	CASSELAKDTQYF
TRBV3-1	many	TRBJ2-7	CASSPRALGGYEQYF
TRBV15	once	TRBJ2-5	CATSSTGLAGVKTQYF
TRBV7-9	NA	TRBJ1-1	CASSPGPTGDTEAFF
TRBV12-5	NA	TRBJ2-3	CASGLGGQSTDTQYF
TRBV7-3	once	TRBJ2-7	CASSLKGGEVWDVQYF
TRBV13	many	TRBJ1-6	CASSYQTGGNSPLHF
TRBV12-3/TRBV12-4	NA	TRBJ2-5	CASSFDSGTERKETQYF
TRBV29-1	NA	TRBJ2-2	CGVEGTGSNTGELFF
TRBV19	NA	TRBJ2-7	CASSIARTGTQYYEQYF
TRBV5-4	NA	TRBJ2-7	CASSSARVAEGESSYEQYF
TRBV20-1	NA	TRBJ2-1	CSAKILTSIYNEQFF
TRBV20-1	NA	TRBJ1-2	CSARDSASGYTF
TRBV20-1	many	TRBJ2-7	CSARENEQYF
TRBV3-1	many	TRBJ2-3	CASSPTGSRTDTQYF
TRBV10-3	NA	TRBJ2-7	CAISETSGGGTYEQYF
TRBV12-3/TRBV12-4	NA	TRBJ2-7	CASSDLPGQGYEQYF
TRBV3-1	many	TRBJ2-3	CASSPTADTQYF
TRBV19	NA	TRBJ1-2	CASSLVQGALANYGYTF
TRBV19	few	TRBJ2-1	CASSPGTWYEQFF